This T cell receptor beta chain was sequenced for a study of beta chain features in type 1 diabetes. About the study: Patient and healthy donor groups were alike in age, gender and cell yields.

The study's findings and limits: Significant though moderate, a shortening of TCRB CDR3s appeared in all four CD4+ subsets of Type 1 diabetes patients. The similarity of naive, central memory and Treg TCRB repertoires appeared greater among patients than among healthy donors.

Isolated RNA was reverse transcribed in full, so expressed TCRB transcripts were sequenced. This table comes from immunoSEQ multiplex PCR, and its TCRdb copy is limited to in-frame clones, with some not included. The sample records around 260,000 clones, around 22% being singletons. The CDR3 contains 14 residues. Germline CDR1 SEHNR, CDR2 FQNEAQ (reference sequence). The ends were cut back, 3 bases at V and 0 bases at J, with 7 bases in the middle. It was via CD45RO/CCR7/CD25/CD127/CD95/CD27 that CD4+ naive, central memory, regulatory and stem cell-like memory cells were sorted. Populations obtained by sorting all exceeded 95% purity. Note on this clone: Its antigen is not identified. This sample also contains other DNA sequences that code for the same CDR3.

The rearrangement links TRBV7-9 to TRBJ2-3; D might be TRBD2 (5 bases). The receptor comes from a woman between 25 and 40 years old with type 1 diabetes. Sequenced sample: naive CD4+ T cells from blood. The CDR3 coding sequence is TGTGCCAGCAGCTTTGGCGGGAGCACAGATACGCAGTATTTT. Translation: CASSFGGSTDTQYF.